Only one count was recorded for the clone carrying this T cell receptor beta chain. CDR1 LGHDT and CDR2 YNNKEL come from the germline V gene (reference sequence). Trimming took 1 base from V and 1 from J, leaving 6 bases between them. The CDR3 loop spans 14 amino acids. This record comes from a study of blood T cell repertoires in COVID-19. Overall study: Acute and convalescent COVID-19 samples came from the United States, Italy and Spain.

Repertoires were generated with immunoSEQ multiplex PCR, while TCRdb's copy carries only in-frame clones and drops some. The sample contains about 220,000 clones, approximately 78% of which appear only once. The origin of this receptor is a woman in her 70s with COVID-19, enrolled during active disease. Source material: peripheral blood. This chain connects TRBV3-1 (or the pseudogene TRBV3-2) to TRBJ2-3; no firm D call. The CDR3 coding sequence is TGTGCCAGCAGCCAAGTCAGTTGCACAGATACGCAGTATTTT. Its translation: CASSQVSCTDTQYF.